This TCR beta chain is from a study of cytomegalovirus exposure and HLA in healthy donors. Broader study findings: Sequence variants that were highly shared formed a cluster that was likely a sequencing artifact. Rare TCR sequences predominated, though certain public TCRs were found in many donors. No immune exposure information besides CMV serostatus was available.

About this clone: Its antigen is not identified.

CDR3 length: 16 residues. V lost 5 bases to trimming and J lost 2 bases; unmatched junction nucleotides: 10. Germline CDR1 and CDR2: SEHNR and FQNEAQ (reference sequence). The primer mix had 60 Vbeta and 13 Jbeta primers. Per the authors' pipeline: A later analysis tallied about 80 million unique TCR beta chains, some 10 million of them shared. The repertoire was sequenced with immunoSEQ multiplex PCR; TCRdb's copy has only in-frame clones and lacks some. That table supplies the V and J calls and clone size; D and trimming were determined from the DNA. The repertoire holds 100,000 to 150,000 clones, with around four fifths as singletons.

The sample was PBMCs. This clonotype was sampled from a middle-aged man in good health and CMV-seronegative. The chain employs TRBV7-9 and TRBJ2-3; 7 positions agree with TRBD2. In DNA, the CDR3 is TGTGCCAGCAGCCCAGCCTGGGGGGGAGACACAGATACGCAGTATTTT. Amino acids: CASSPAWGGDTDTQYF.